A single sample gave rise to the 8 T cell receptor beta chains below, sequenced in a study of T cell clonality in common variable immunodeficiency. Clones were read by immunoSEQ multiplex PCR, and TCRdb kept only the in-frame ones, dropping some. There are around 32,000 clones in the sample, none observed a single time. For these receptors, no antigen is known. The study, taken as a whole, reports: In common variable immunodeficiency, TCR beta chains reportedly carried fewer deletions and N-nucleotide insertions.

Source material: peripheral blood mononuclear cells. These receptors all come from a human donor with common variable immunodeficiency.

A note on this clone: The missing CDR3 end, 3 residues past where the read stops, is filled in from the germline J gene. V gene TRBV30 combines with J gene TRBJ2-7, with D possibly being TRBD2 (6 bases). V lost 3 bases and J lost 0, with 12 bases in between. Germline V gene sequence: CDR1 GTSNPN, CDR2 SVGIG (reference sequence). This CDR3 is 14 amino acids long. The DNA read from the CDR3 is TGTGCCTGGAGGCGGGGCATTATCTCCTACGAG. Amino acids: CAWRRGIISYE. From start to end, the CDR3 is CAWRRGIISYEQYF.

This clone was picked up a small number of times. With the read ending 3 residues before the CDR3 end, the germline J gene is used to fill in that end. The rearrangement joins TRBV19 to TRBJ2-7; 7 bases fit TRBD2. Germline V gene sequence: CDR1 LNHDA, CDR2 SQIVND (reference sequence). With V trimmed by 3 bases and J by 2 bases, 10 bases remained unmatched. The CDR3 sequence is 16 residues long. This CDR3 reads CASSIHNGGTPYEQYF. Incomplete CDR3 DNA: TGTGCCAGTAGTATCCACAACGGGGGGACTCCCTACGAG.

This clone turned up a few times. Read coverage stops 3 residues before the CDR3 terminus; the germline J gene supplies the remainder. The chain combines TRBV29-1 with TRBJ2-7; 7 positions agree with TRBD1. There are 15 residues in the CDR3. The germline gives CDR1 SQVTM, CDR2 ANQGSEA. The J segment lost 2 bases and the V segment lost 4 bases, leaving 11 bases of the junction unmatched. The CDR3: CSVVDRPETTYEQYF. The sequenced part of the CDR3 DNA is TGCAGCGTTGTGGACAGGCCAGAGACAACCTACGAG.

In its sample, this clone was seen a few times. Here the CDR3 reads CASSPKGGELFF. CDR3 bases read: TGTGCCAGCAGCCCCAAGGGCGGGGAG. The V call is TRBV13, the J call TRBJ2-2; D remains unclear. The CDR3 extends 3 residues past the end of the read, so its final part is completed from the germline J gene. The V gene's germline CDR1 is PRHDT and CDR2 FYEKMQ (reference sequence). There are 12 residues in the CDR3. Trimming removed 5 bases at V and 7 bases at J, with 8 bases between. The variable domain in full, completed from reference TRBV13 and TRBJ2-2, reads AAGVIQSPRHLIKEKRETATLKCYPIPRHDTVYWYQQGPGQDPQFLISFYEKMQSDKGSIPDRFSAQQFSDYHSELNMSSLELGDSALYFCASSPKGGELFFGEGSRLTVL.

In this sample, this clone turned up many times. The read falls 3 residues short of the CDR3 end, and the missing part is taken from the germline J gene. The V gene is TRBV19, the J gene TRBJ1-2, with a weak D call TRBD1 (5 bases). The CDR3 covers 12 residues. Between the trimmed V and J ends, which lost 2 bases and 6 bases, there was a span of 7 bases. The V gene's germline CDR1 is LNHDA and CDR2 SQIVND (reference sequence). CDR3 sequence: CASSIWGDGYTF. Incomplete CDR3 DNA: TGTGCCAGTAGTATATGGGGGGATGGC.

This clone was recorded many times. The read finishes 3 residues shy of the CDR3 end, and the germline J gene is used to complete it. This chain uses TRBV11-2 with TRBJ2-5, with D unclear. Germline loops: CDR1 SGHAT, CDR2 FQNNGV. This CDR3 has 13 amino acids. Trimming removed 2 bases at V and 3 bases at J, with 7 bases between. The CDR3 DNA, read in part, is TGTGCCAGCAGCTTACTAACCGAAGAGACC. Its translation: CASSLLTEET. The full CDR3 sequence reads CASSLLTEETQYF.

Comment on this clone: The read ends 3 residues early relative to the CDR3; the germline J gene fills the gap. The rearrangement uses TRBV7-9 and TRBJ1-1, with D unclear. This CDR3 has 12 amino acids. Germline V gives CDR1 SEHNR, CDR2 FQNEAQ (reference sequence). The sequenced CDR3 bases are TGTGCCAGCAGCCCCTGGGCGACAGAA. This gives the protein CASSPWATE. The whole CDR3 region reads CASSPWATEAFF.

The table lists this clone with a few counts. The read is 3 residues too short to cover the CDR3 end, so that end is filled in from the germline J gene. The J gene is TRBJ2-1, the V gene TRBV19; TRBD2 might be the D (6 bases). This CDR3 is built from 15 residues. The V gene's germline CDR1 is LNHDA and CDR2 SQIVND (reference sequence). Trimming stripped 3 bases from V and 7 bases from J, with 16 bases between. Incomplete CDR3 DNA: TGTGCCAGTAGTATTAGCGCGGGGTTATGGAATGAG. It specifies CASSISAGLWNE. The CDR3, in full, reads CASSISAGLWNEQFF.